This entry concerns a single T cell receptor beta chain. The target antigen is unknown. The table came from immunoSEQ multiplex PCR; TCRdb's copy has only in-frame clones and leaves some out. Here the sample spans tens of thousands of clones, around 81% being singletons. This specimen belongs to a study of cytomegalovirus exposure and HLA in healthy donors. Regarding the study as a whole: Associated with cytomegalovirus, according to the listing, were 150 to 200 TCR beta chains. First-cohort TCR clusters were later found to tend to co-occur in the 120 or so validation repertoires.

This receptor was taken from a man under 40 in good health and CMV-seronegative. Sample: PBMCs.

The DNA for the CDR3 is TGTGCCAGCAGTTTTGTCTACACAGATACGCAGTATTTT. It codes for CASSFVYTDTQYF. The chain links TRBV27 to TRBJ2-3; D not certain. This CDR3 has 13 residues. Germline V CDR1 and CDR2: MNHEY, SMNVEV (reference sequence). V shed 3 bases and J shed 2 bases, with 6 bases lying between them.